This T cell receptor (beta chain) was observed in a study of spatial heterogeneity in lung cancer. Study in general: Consistent detection of more beta-chain than alpha-chain sequences was observed. Raw sequencing reads included, on average, more than eight appearances of each unique TCR and UMI combination.

This clonotype was seen a few times. Using its own MiXCR run on the 5' RACE reads, TCRdb lists one record per CDR3 protein. The table has thousands of distinct CDR3 sequences, 9.8% seen once. Germline V gene sequence: CDR1 WSHSY, CDR2 SAAADI. Trimming took 0 bases from V and 8 from J, leaving 13 bases between them. The CDR3 covers 14 residues. Sample time point: sample taken at primary tumor resection. The donor group consisted of around 66 patients who had untreated, early-stage non-small cell lung cancer. From tumor, nontumor lung or frozen PBMC, whole RNA was taken unsorted for sequencing. This sequence was found in a male donor with early-stage non-small cell lung cancer. The chain has TRBV10-2 and TRBJ1-2, with D hard to call. The sequences come from normal lung tissue next to the tumor, collected at surgery. Here the CDR3 DNA reads TGCGCCAGCAGTGAGTCGCAAGGGAGAAGCGGCTACACCTTC. Protein product: CASSESQGRSGYTF.